The sequence of this T cell receptor beta chain was determined in a study of PD-L1 blockade in urothelial cancer. Method: immunoSEQ multiplex PCR; TCRdb's copy keeps in-frame clones and lacks some. Counted here are some 48,000 clones, about 82% occurring once; the ten biggest clones make up roughly 10%. This CDR3 comprises 16 residues. CDR1 and CDR2 (germline): SGHRS, YFSETQ. Trimming removed 4 bases from V and 0 bases from J, with 15 bases in between. There are a few counts of this clone. Time point described: peripheral blood 6 weeks after treatment start. The rearrangement uses TRBV5-1 and TRBJ2-3; a possible D gene is TRBD1 (5 bases). This receptor was identified in a man between 65 and 85 years old with urothelial cancer. This sample comprised PBMCs, obtained around atezolizumab (anti-PD-L1) treatment. The CDR3 reads CASSLLGHSSTDTQYF. The CDR3 bases are TGCGCCAGCAGCCTCCTAGGACACTCTAGCACAGATACGCAGTATTTT. The complete variable domain, with remaining parts taken from reference TRBV5-1 and TRBJ2-3, reads KAGVTQTPRYLIKTRGQQVTLSCSPISGHRSVSWYQQTPGQGLQFLFEYFSETQRNKGNFPGRFSGRQFSNSRSEMNVSTLELGDSALYLCASSLLGHSSTDTQYFGPGTRLTVL.